The 15 T cell receptor beta chains reported below all come from one sample, sequenced in a study of blood T cell repertoires in COVID-19 (dated by TCRdb to 2018 to 2020). The library was generated by the immunoSEQ multiplex PCR assay. The clones in this table, taken by TCRdb from immuneACCESS, are in-frame only. Not every clone is retained; where verified, under half of the shortfall comes from an unresolved V gene, and the cause of the rest is unknown. This sample comprises 35,000 to 45,000 clones, more than 70% of them detected only once. The ten largest account for around 2.5% of the sample. The sequencing input was peripheral blood. The receptors stem from a human donor in a cohort sampled during active COVID-19.

This clone appeared once. The chain recombines TRBV6-1 with TRBJ2-3, with a possible D match to TRBD2 (6 bases). CDR1 is MNHNS and CDR2 is SASEGT in the germline V gene. Between the trimmed V and J ends, which lost 1 base and 4 bases, there was a span of 6 bases. This CDR3 comprises 13 residues. Written as DNA, the CDR3 is TGTGCCAGCAGTGAAGGGAGGGCAGATACGCAGTATTTT. This codes for CASSEGRADTQYF.

This sequence joins TRBV18 and TRBJ2-1; 11 nucleotides align to TRBD2. The V gene's germline CDR1 is KGHSH and CDR2 LQKENI. The trim removed 3 bases at V and 5 bases at J, leaving 6 bases unmatched. This CDR3 has 16 amino acids. CDR3 protein: CASSPIAGGRNNEQFF. The CDR3 region has the DNA TGTGCCAGCTCACCGATAGCGGGGGGGCGTAACAATGAGCAGTTCTTC.

This sequence joins TRBV7-2 and TRBJ2-3; 8 bases agree with TRBD2. The J segment lost 3 bases and the V segment lost 1 base, leaving 6 bases of the junction unmatched. The CDR3 spans 16 residues. Germline CDR1 SGHTA, CDR2 FQGNSA. The CDR3 loop is CASSLGIGGGTDTQYF. The CDR3 coding sequence is TGTGCCAGCAGCTTAGGGATCGGGGGGGGAACAGATACGCAGTATTTT.

The rearrangement links TRBV28 to TRBJ2-5, with 14 nucleotides matching TRBD2. The CDR3 is made up of 16 amino acids. V shed 5 bases, J shed 7 bases, and the junction held 9 bases outside the gene matches. Germline CDR1 reads MDHEN; CDR2 reads SYDVKM. CDR3 bases: TGTGCCAGCAGTAGGACTAGCGGGGGGACCGCGAGGACCCAGTACTTC. This translates into CASSRTSGGTARTQYF.

This chain uses TRBV4-2 with TRBJ2-7; 12 nucleotides align to TRBD2. The CDR3 length is 15 residues. The germline gives CDR1 LGHNA, CDR2 YNFKEQ. Trimming cost V 2 bases and J 3 bases; bases outside gene matches: 2. The CDR3 DNA is TGTGCCAGCAGCCAAAGGACTAGCGGGATCTACGAGCAGTACTTC. Protein sequence: CASSQRTSGIYEQYF.

The chain carries TRBV27 and TRBJ2-7, with a tentative D call TRBD1 (7 bases). The CDR3 consists of 15 residues. V shed 0 bases and J shed 4 bases, with 13 bases lying between them. Germline CDR1 and CDR2: MNHEY and SMNVEV (reference sequence). CDR3 region: CASSLSWRGQYEQYF. The CDR3 DNA follows: TGTGCCAGCAGTTTATCGTGGAGGGGGCAATACGAGCAGTACTTC.

This rearrangement joins TRBV4-1 to TRBJ2-3; 11 bases are shared with TRBD2. V shed 0 bases and J 4 bases; nucleotides not matched to a gene: 3. CDR1 MGHRA and CDR2 YSYEKL come from the germline V gene. The CDR3 sequence is 16 residues long. CDR3 DNA sequence: TGCGCCAGCAGCCAAGAACTAGCGGGGGACCCAGATACGCAGTATTTT. Translated: CASSQELAGDPDTQYF.

This chain uses TRBV20-1 with TRBJ1-2, with no clear D. Trimming removed 3 bases at V and 4 bases at J, with 6 bases between. This CDR3 region has 11 residues. Germline CDR1 and CDR2: DFQATT and SNEGSKA (reference sequence). The CDR3 is CSASTGYGYTF. DNA for the CDR3: TGCAGTGCTAGCACTGGCTATGGCTACACCTTC.

The CDR3 nucleotides are TGTGCCAGCAGCCCTCAGGACAGAAACACCATATATTTT. Translated, it gives CASSPQDRNTIYF. The V gene is TRBV5-4, the J gene TRBJ1-3; D may be TRBD1 (5 bases). CDR1 and CDR2 from the germline V gene are SGHNT and YYREEE (reference sequence). CDR3 length equals 13 residues. V lost 4 bases and J lost 5, with 10 bases in between. Full variable domain (remainder filled in from reference TRBV5-4 and TRBJ1-3): ETGVTQSPTHLIKTRGQQVTLRCSSQSGHNTVSWYQQALGQGPQFIFQYYREEENGRGNFPPRFSGLQFPNYSSELNVNALELDDSALYLCASSPQDRNTIYFGEGSWLTVV.

The chain couples TRBV3-1 (or the pseudogene TRBV3-2) to TRBJ2-1, with TRBD2 matching 11 bases. Trimming cost V 2 bases and J 4 bases; bases outside gene matches: 1. The CDR3 consists of 15 residues. CDR1 is LGHDT, CDR2 YNNKEL, per germline (reference sequence). In DNA form, the CDR3 reads TGTGCCAGCAGCCAAACTAGCGGGGGATACAATGAGCAGTTCTTC. Translation: CASSQTSGGYNEQFF.

The chain has TRBV27 and TRBJ2-1; TRBD2 aligns across 15 bases. The V and J ends lost 8 bases and 4 bases, in that order; junction bases with no gene match: 6. Germline CDR1 MNHEY, CDR2 SMNVEV (reference sequence). This CDR3 has 16 residues. The CDR3 DNA reads TGTGCCAGCTATTTCGGACTAGCGGGGGGGTACAATGAGCAGTTCTTC. Its translation is CASYFGLAGGYNEQFF.

The count of this clone is one. J is TRBJ1-5 and V is TRBV11-2; 8 bases match TRBD1. Unmatched junction bases numbered 5, after V lost 5 bases and J lost 2 bases. This CDR3 contains 15 residues. The germline V gene encodes CDR1 SGHAT and CDR2 FQNNGV. CDR3 DNA sequence: TGTGCCAGCAGCCTTTCGGGACAGGGCAATCAGCCCCAGCATTTT. Protein sequence: CASSLSGQGNQPQHF.

The rearrangement joins TRBV3-1 (or the pseudogene TRBV3-2) to TRBJ2-1; 10 bases line up with TRBD2. The CDR3 has 16 residues. The trim removed 1 base at V and 8 bases at J, leaving 8 bases unmatched. The germline V gene encodes CDR1 LGHDT and CDR2 YNNKEL (reference sequence). CDR3 protein: CASSQGASGGAYEQFF. CDR3 bases: TGTGCCAGCAGCCAAGGGGCCAGCGGGGGGGCATATGAGCAGTTCTTC.

The gene calls are TRBV2 and TRBJ2-2; 9 bases agree with TRBD1. From germline, CDR1 is SNHLY and CDR2 FYNNEI. The CDR3 sequence is 16 residues long. V shed 3 bases, J shed 6 bases, and the junction held 8 bases outside the gene matches. The CDR3 bases are TGTGCCAGCAGTGACCCCCGGGACAGGGCTCCCGGGGAGCTGTTTTTT. It codes for CASSDPRDRAPGELFF.

Only a few counts were recorded for this clone. The chain uses TRBV14 and TRBJ2-7; 10 bases are a match to TRBD1. The CDR3 sequence is 16 residues long. Germline V CDR1 and CDR2: SGHDN, FVKESK. J gave up 3 bases and V 0 bases, and 5 bases lay outside the gene matches. The CDR3 spells CASSQDVRDRGYEQYF. CDR3 DNA: TGTGCCAGCAGCCAAGATGTGAGGGACAGGGGCTACGAGCAGTACTTC.